One sample yielded the 10 T cell receptor beta chains listed below, sequenced in a study of blood T cell repertoires in COVID-19. Sequenced by immunoSEQ multiplex PCR; TCRdb stores in-frame clones only, minus some. The data contain roughly 120,000 clones, 83% of them seen just once; the ten biggest clones take up approximately 2.1%. The sequencing sample was made of peripheral blood. The receptor set was obtained from a man between 25 and 39 years old with acute or convalescent COVID-19.

The rearrangement uses TRBV7-9 and TRBJ1-1; 11 bases are shared with TRBD1. Germline V gene data show CDR1 as SEHNR and CDR2 as FQNEAQ (reference sequence). V lost 3 bases and J lost 4; bases outside the gene matches: 4. The CDR3 loop spans 15 amino acids. CDR3 DNA: TGTGCCAGCAGCTTCGGGACAGGGGGGGGCACTGAAGCTTTCTTT. Its protein is CASSFGTGGGTEAFF.

This clone was seen a few times. The chain recombines TRBV29-1 with TRBJ1-4; TRBD1 aligns across 7 bases. CDR1 is SQVTM and CDR2 is ANQGSEA in the germline V gene. Trimming cost V 4 bases and J 5 bases; bases outside gene matches: 10. This CDR3 is built from 15 residues. The CDR3 loop reads CSVARSGQINEKLFF. CDR3 nucleotides: TGCAGCGTTGCTCGGTCGGGACAGATAAATGAAAAACTGTTTTTT.

This clone was seen just once. The CDR3 loop is CASSLGDRSYEQYF. CDR3 bases: TGTGCCAGCAGCTTGGGTGACAGGTCCTACGAGCAGTACTTC. The V gene is TRBV5-4, the J gene TRBJ2-7; tentative D call: TRBD1 (6 bases). V shed 0 bases and J shed 1 base, with 8 bases lying between them. The CDR3 is 14 amino acids. Germline values: CDR1 SGHNT, CDR2 YYREEE (reference sequence).

The J gene is TRBJ2-1, the V gene TRBV5-1; TRBD2 aligns across 8 bases. The J segment lost 6 bases and the V segment lost 5 bases, leaving 7 bases of the junction unmatched. This CDR3 has 14 amino acids. Germline V CDR1 and CDR2: SGHRS, YFSETQ. CDR3: CASRERGPGNEQFF. The CDR3 DNA reads TGCGCCAGCAGGGAGCGGGGGCCGGGCAATGAGCAGTTCTTC.

The chain combines TRBV6-2 or TRBV6-3 with TRBJ2-2; D is perhaps TRBD1 (6 bases). This CDR3 has 14 amino acids. Germline CDR1 is MNHEY and CDR2 is SVGEGT. Trimming left V 6 bases short and J 3 bases short, with 11 bases between. The CDR3 here is CASSLHRDTGELFF. Here the CDR3 DNA reads TGTGCCAGCAGCTTACACAGGGACACCGGGGAGCTGTTTTTT.

The CDR3 sequence is CASSYQGRPQDTQYF. The CDR3 DNA sequence: TGTGCCAGCAGTTACCAGGGTAGGCCACAGGATACGCAGTATTTT. This chain joins TRBV6-5 and TRBJ2-3; D might be TRBD1 (5 bases). V shed 2 bases and J shed 6 bases, with 15 bases lying between them. Germline V gives CDR1 MNHEY, CDR2 SVGAGI. The CDR3 runs to 15 residues.

V gene TRBV6-4 combines with J gene TRBJ1-6, with D tentatively TRBD1 (6 bases). The CDR3 has 15 amino acids. V gave up 10 bases and J gave up 7 bases, with 20 bases separating them. CDR1 is MRHNA and CDR2 is SNTAGT in the germline V gene. The CDR3 loop is CATSAGNRENSPLHF. CDR3 nucleotide sequence: TGTGCCACCTCAGCGGGGAACAGGGAGAATTCACCCCTCCACTTT.

The DNA of the CDR3 is TGCGCCAGCAGCTTGGTGCGGGAGGACGAGCAGTACGTC. Residues: CASSLVREDEQYV. The chain uses TRBV5-1 and TRBJ2-7; 8 bases fit TRBD2. The CDR3 runs 13 residues. Germline V lookup: CDR1 SGHRS, CDR2 YFSETQ. Germline trimming cut 0 bases from V and 5 bases from J; bases unmatched to any gene: 1.

The rearrangement joins TRBV7-2 to TRBJ2-2; 16 bases match TRBD2. CDR3 length: 17 amino acids. With 2 bases clipped from V and 6 bases from J, the junction kept 3 bases outside the gene matches. Germline CDR1 is SGHTA and CDR2 is FQGNSA. CDR3 DNA sequence: TGTGCCAGCAGCTTAACCGGGACTAGCGGGGGGGCCGGGGAGCTGTTTTTT. It yields the protein CASSLTGTSGGAGELFF.

This clone was seen just once. The rearrangement uses TRBV3-1 (or the pseudogene TRBV3-2) and TRBJ2-5; perhaps TRBD1 as D (6 bases). The length of the CDR3 is 14 residues. From germline, CDR1 is LGHDT and CDR2 YNNKEL (reference sequence). Trimming stripped 2 bases from V and 5 bases from J, with 12 bases between. The CDR3 bases are TGTGCCAGCAGCCAACACAGGGAAGGGGAGACCCAGTACTTC. Its protein is CASSQHREGETQYF.